The rows below give T cell receptor beta chains drawn from one sample of a study of blood T cell repertoires in COVID-19. Libraries were prepared by immunoSEQ multiplex PCR; TCRdb keeps only in-frame clonotypes and omits some of them. The data hold hundreds of thousands of clones, with more than 85% observed a single time. The source material was PBMCs or T cells enriched from blood (not recorded which). These receptors all stem from a woman in her 30s who had recovered from COVID-19. Both conserved end residues are part of each CDR3. A D gene is named only where the DNA matches it firmly. A row's size may be missing; if present it is once, few, many or a size class.

V gene: TRBV30
J gene: TRBJ1-2
clone size: NA
D gene: NA
CDR3 protein: CAWREGNYGYTF
CDR3 DNA: TGTGCCTGGAGGGAGGGTAACTATGGCTACACCTTC

V gene: TRBV25-1
J gene: TRBJ2-7
clone size: NA
D gene: TRBD1
CDR3 protein: CASSETGAYEQYF
CDR3 DNA: TGTGCCAGCAGTGAGACAGGGGCCTACGAGCAGTACTTC

V gene: TRBV11-3
J gene: TRBJ2-3
clone size: NA
D gene: NA
CDR3 protein: CASSLGTDTDTQYF
CDR3 DNA: TGTGCCAGCAGCTTAGGGACAGACACAGATACGCAGTATTTT

V gene: TRBV6-1
J gene: TRBJ1-3
clone size: NA
D gene: NA
CDR3 protein: CASSSIGTSGNTIYF
CDR3 DNA: TGTGCCAGCAGTTCCATCGGTACCTCTGGAAACACCATATATTTT

V gene: TRBV28
J gene: TRBJ2-3
clone size: NA
D gene: TRBD2
CDR3 protein: CASGTSGTDTQYF
CDR3 DNA: TGTGCCAGCGGGACTAGCGGCACAGATACGCAGTATTTT

V gene: TRBV7-6
J gene: TRBJ1-1
clone size: NA
D gene: NA
CDR3 protein: CASSLGGATEAFF
CDR3 DNA: TGTGCCAGCAGCTTAGGGGGAGCCACTGAAGCTTTCTTT

V gene: TRBV6-5
J gene: TRBJ2-1
clone size: NA
D gene: NA
CDR3 protein: CASSPENSGEVEQFF
CDR3 DNA: TGTGCCAGCAGCCCCGAGAACTCGGGTGAGGTTGAGCAGTTCTTC

V gene: TRBV30
J gene: TRBJ1-4
clone size: NA
D gene: NA
CDR3 protein: CAYRGRRTEKLFF
CDR3 DNA: TGTGCATACCGAGGACGGAGGACGGAAAAACTGTTTTTT

V gene: TRBV5-6
J gene: TRBJ2-3
clone size: NA
D gene: TRBD2
CDR3 protein: CASSRGTSADTQYF
CDR3 DNA: TGTGCCAGCAGCCGAGGGACTAGCGCGGATACGCAGTATTTT

V gene: TRBV5-1
J gene: TRBJ2-6
clone size: few
D gene: NA
CDR3 protein: CASSLVVSGANVLTF
CDR3 DNA: TGCGCCAGCAGCTTGGTAGTCTCTGGGGCCAACGTCCTGACTTTC

V gene: TRBV27
J gene: TRBJ1-1
clone size: NA
D gene: NA
CDR3 protein: CASSIRYSTEAFF
CDR3 DNA: TGTGCCAGCAGTATCCGATACTCCACTGAAGCTTTCTTT